This entry lists 13 T cell receptor beta chains sequenced from one sample in a study of cytomegalovirus exposure and HLA in healthy donors. This PCR relied on a set of 60 Vbeta primers and 13 Jbeta primers. The repertoire was sequenced with immunoSEQ multiplex PCR; TCRdb's copy has only in-frame clones and lacks some. This sample yields approximately 150,000 clones, of which roughly 63% are seen a single time; approximately 6.6% belongs to the top ten. Sequences were obtained from PBMCs. The source is a woman between 55 and 75 years old in good health and CMV-seropositive.

The chain combines TRBV9 with TRBJ2-1; TRBD2 agrees at 13 bases. The CDR3 is made up of 24 amino acids. The J segment lost 0 bases and the V segment lost 3 bases, leaving 24 bases of the junction unmatched. CDR1 and CDR2 from the germline V gene are SGDLS and YYNGEE. This CDR3 reads CASSDPGPGGTSGKVPSSYNEQFF. CDR3 nucleotide sequence: TGTGCCAGCAGCGACCCAGGGCCAGGGGGGACTAGCGGGAAAGTTCCCAGCTCCTACAATGAGCAGTTCTTC.

The chain links TRBV9 to TRBJ1-2; maybe TRBD1 (5 bases). Between the trimmed V and J ends, which lost 0 bases and 4 bases, there was a span of 13 bases. Looked up from germline, CDR1 is SGDLS and CDR2 is YYNGEE. The CDR3 loop spans 15 amino acids. The CDR3 bases are TGTGCCAGCAGCGTAGGTCAGGGACTAGGCTATGGCTACACCTTC. Translation gives CASSVGQGLGYGYTF.

The V call is TRBV7-2, the J call TRBJ2-7; 7 bases line up with TRBD1. CDR1 and CDR2 from the germline V gene are SGHTA and FQGNSA. The CDR3 has 13 amino acids. The J segment lost 3 bases and the V segment lost 5 bases, leaving 4 bases of the junction unmatched. CDR3 nucleotide sequence: TGTGCCAGCAGCGACCGGGACAGCTACGAGCAGTACTTC. It specifies CASSDRDSYEQYF.

The genes are TRBV30 and TRBJ1-5; a weak D match, TRBD1 (5 bases). This CDR3 comprises 13 residues. In germline, CDR1 is GTSNPN, CDR2 SVGIG (reference sequence). The V end was cut by 5 bases, the J end by 3 bases, with 11 bases between. The CDR3 here is CAWGSGLNQPQHF. The CDR3 DNA is TGTGCCTGGGGATCAGGGCTCAATCAGCCCCAGCATTTT.

The CDR3 loop reads CASSLDGSGSNQPQHF. As DNA, the CDR3 is TGCGCCAGCAGCTTGGACGGGTCAGGGAGCAATCAGCCCCAGCATTTT. J is TRBJ1-5 and V is TRBV5-1; tentative D call: TRBD1 (5 bases). V was pared by 0 bases and J by 1 base, with 11 bases between. Germline V gives CDR1 SGHRS, CDR2 YFSETQ. This CDR3 is 16 amino acids long.

This clone was detected once. J is TRBJ2-3 and V is TRBV30; possible D gene TRBD2, 5 bases. Germline V gives CDR1 GTSNPN, CDR2 SVGIG (reference sequence). Trimming took off 6 bases at V and 0 bases at J, with 16 bases between the two ends. The CDR3 totals 15 residues. In nucleotides, the CDR3 is TGTGCCTGTTTGAAAAACCCGGGGAGCACAGATACGCAGTATTTT. Its translation: CACLKNPGSTDTQYF.

This sequence joins TRBV18 and TRBJ2-1; a weak D match, TRBD1 (5 bases). In germline, CDR1 is KGHSH, CDR2 LQKENI. V was pared by 3 bases and J by 2 bases, with 8 bases between. CDR3 size: 14 residues. CDR3 in amino acids: CASSPDRAYNEQFF. For the CDR3, the DNA is TGTGCCAGCTCACCCGACAGAGCCTACAATGAGCAGTTCTTC.

This clone was observed a handful of times. This chain uses TRBV13 with TRBJ1-3; D is unresolved. The CDR3 sequence is 17 residues long. Trimming cost V 0 bases and J 0 bases, with 12 bases left between them. From germline, CDR1 is PRHDT and CDR2 FYEKMQ (reference sequence). The CDR3 loop is CASSLGPGRSSGNTIYF. DNA of the CDR3: TGTGCCAGCAGCTTAGGCCCCGGGAGGTCCTCTGGAAACACCATATATTTT.

The chain has TRBV28 and TRBJ2-6; 7 nucleotides match TRBD2. The CDR3 sequence is 16 residues long. V was clipped by 11 bases and J by 0 bases; unmatched bases: 10. Germline V gene lookup returns CDR1 MDHEN and CDR2 SYDVKM. As DNA, the CDR3 is TGTGCCTGCCATTCTCTAGCGGACTCTGGGGCCAACGTCCTGACTTTC. Translation gives CACHSLADSGANVLTF.

The chain employs TRBV6-5 and TRBJ2-2; D might be TRBD1 (6 bases). Germline V gene data show CDR1 as MNHEY and CDR2 as SVGAGI. The CDR3 length is 14 residues. V lost 6 bases, J lost 1 base, and 9 bases lay in between. In nucleotides, the CDR3 is TGTGCCAGCAGGATGGACAGGAACACCGGGGAGCTGTTTTTT. Translating gives CASRMDRNTGELFF.

This chain joins TRBV28 and TRBJ2-7; 13 bases match TRBD2. Trimming removed 5 bases from V and 0 bases from J; junction bases left unmatched: 7. Germline CDR1 is MDHEN and CDR2 is SYDVKM. The CDR3 contains 17 residues. The CDR3, as DNA: TGTGCCAGCAGTCCGGGACTAGCGGGAATCCTCTCCTACGAGCAGTACTTC. Translating it yields CASSPGLAGILSYEQYF.

This clone appeared a few times. This chain links TRBV6-5 with TRBJ1-5; TRBD1 matches 7 bases. In germline, CDR1 is MNHEY, CDR2 SVGAGI. The CDR3 sequence is 14 residues long. The V segment lost 6 bases and the J segment 3 bases; nucleotides outside the gene matches: 5. The CDR3 nucleotides read TGTGCCAGCAGGCCGGGACAGCACAATCAGCCCCAGCATTTT. This gives the protein CASRPGQHNQPQHF.

This clone was recorded only once. The chain recombines TRBV6-1 with TRBJ1-6; 11 bases match TRBD1. The CDR3 sequence is 15 residues long. CDR1 is MNHNS and CDR2 is SASEGT in the germline V gene. V dropped 4 bases and J dropped 7; count of bases not matched to a gene: 3. The CDR3 loop reads CASSAWTGGNSPLHF. CDR3 DNA sequence: TGTGCCAGCAGTGCCTGGACAGGGGGCAATTCACCCCTCCACTTT.